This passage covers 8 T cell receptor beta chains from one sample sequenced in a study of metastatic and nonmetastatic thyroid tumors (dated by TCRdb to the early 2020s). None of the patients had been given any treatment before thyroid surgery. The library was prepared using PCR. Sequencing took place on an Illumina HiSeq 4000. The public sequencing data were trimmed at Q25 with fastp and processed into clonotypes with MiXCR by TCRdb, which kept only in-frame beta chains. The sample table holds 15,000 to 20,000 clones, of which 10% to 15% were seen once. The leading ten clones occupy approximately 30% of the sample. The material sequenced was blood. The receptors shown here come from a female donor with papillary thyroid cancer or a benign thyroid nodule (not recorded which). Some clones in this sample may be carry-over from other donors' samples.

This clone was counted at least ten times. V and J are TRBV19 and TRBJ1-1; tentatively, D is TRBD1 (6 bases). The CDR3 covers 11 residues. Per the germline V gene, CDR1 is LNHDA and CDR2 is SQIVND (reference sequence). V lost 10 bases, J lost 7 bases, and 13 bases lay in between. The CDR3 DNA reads TGTGCCACCTCGACAGGCCTTGAAGCTTTCTTT. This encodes CATSTGLEAFF.

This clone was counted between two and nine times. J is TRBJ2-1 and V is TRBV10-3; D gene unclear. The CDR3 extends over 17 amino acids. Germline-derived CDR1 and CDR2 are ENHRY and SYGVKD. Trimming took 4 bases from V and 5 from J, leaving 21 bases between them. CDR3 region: CAISVGPDSCGDNEQFF. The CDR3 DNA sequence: TGTGCCATCAGTGTAGGCCCCGATAGCTGTGGCGACAATGAGCAGTTCTTC.

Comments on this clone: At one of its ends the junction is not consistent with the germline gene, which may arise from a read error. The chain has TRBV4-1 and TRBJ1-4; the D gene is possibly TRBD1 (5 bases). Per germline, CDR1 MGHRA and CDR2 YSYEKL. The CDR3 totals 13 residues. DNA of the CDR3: TGCGCCAGCAGCCTGGGGACTAATGAAAAACCGTTTTTT. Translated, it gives CASSLGTNEKPFF.

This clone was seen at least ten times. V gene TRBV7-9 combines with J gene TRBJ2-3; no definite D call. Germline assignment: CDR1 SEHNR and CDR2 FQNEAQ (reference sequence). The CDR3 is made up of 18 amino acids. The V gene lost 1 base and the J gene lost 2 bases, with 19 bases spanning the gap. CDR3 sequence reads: CASSLEFEATDSTDTQYF. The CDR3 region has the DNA TGTGCCAGCAGCTTAGAGTTCGAAGCTACCGATTCCACAGATACGCAGTATTTT.

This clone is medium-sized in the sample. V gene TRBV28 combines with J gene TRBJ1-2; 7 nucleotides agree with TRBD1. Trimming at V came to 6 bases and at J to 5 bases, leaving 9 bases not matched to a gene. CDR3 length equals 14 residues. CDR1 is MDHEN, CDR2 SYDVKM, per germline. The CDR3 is CASSWQGGTYGYTF. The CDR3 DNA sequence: TGTGCCAGCAGCTGGCAGGGGGGAACATATGGCTACACCTTC.

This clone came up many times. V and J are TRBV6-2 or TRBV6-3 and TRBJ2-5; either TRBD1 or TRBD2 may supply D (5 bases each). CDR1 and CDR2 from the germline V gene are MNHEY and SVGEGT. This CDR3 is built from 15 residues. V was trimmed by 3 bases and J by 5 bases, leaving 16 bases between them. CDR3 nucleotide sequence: TGTGCCAGCAGTTATGAGGGCAGGGTAGGGGAGACCCAGTACTTC. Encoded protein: CASSYEGRVGETQYF.

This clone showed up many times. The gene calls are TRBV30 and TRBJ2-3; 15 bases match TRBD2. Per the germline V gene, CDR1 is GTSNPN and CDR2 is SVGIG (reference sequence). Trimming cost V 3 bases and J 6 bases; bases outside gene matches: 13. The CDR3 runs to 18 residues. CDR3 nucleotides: TGTGCCTGGAGCCGTATACCCCGGACTAGCGGGGGGGCTGATACGCAGTATTTT. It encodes CAWSRIPRTSGGADTQYF.

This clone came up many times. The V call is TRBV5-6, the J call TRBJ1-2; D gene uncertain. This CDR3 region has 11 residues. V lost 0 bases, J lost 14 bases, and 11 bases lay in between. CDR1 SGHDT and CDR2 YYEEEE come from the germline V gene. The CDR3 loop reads CASSLDGEYTF. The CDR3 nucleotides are TGTGCCAGCAGCTTGGACGGGGAATATACCTTC. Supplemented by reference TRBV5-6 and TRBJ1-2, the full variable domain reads DAGVTQSPTHLIKTRGQQVTLRCSPKSGHDTVSWYQQALGQGPQFIFQYYEEEERQRGNFPDRFSGHQFPNYSSELNVNALLLGDSALYLCASSLDGEYTFGSGTRLTVV.